One sample yielded the 14 T cell receptor beta chains listed below, sequenced in a study of cytomegalovirus exposure and HLA in healthy donors. The PCR made use of 60 Vbeta and 13 Jbeta primers. Using immunoSEQ multiplex PCR, the repertoire was profiled, and TCRdb retains in-frame clones only, with some absent. This table has some 120,000 clones, around 74% appearing once. The specimen was PBMCs. These receptors came from a woman aged 50 to 65 in good health and CMV-seropositive.

This clone was picked up a small number of times. This chain uses TRBV18 with TRBJ1-3, with D possibly being TRBD1 (6 bases). The germline CDR1 and CDR2 sequences are KGHSH and LQKENI. With 3 bases removed from V and 0 bases from J, the gap between germline ends came to 12 bases. The CDR3 covers 16 residues. CDR3 amino acids: CASSPATGSSGNTIYF. The CDR3 DNA reads TGTGCCAGCTCACCGGCGACAGGCAGCTCTGGAAACACCATATATTTT.

This clone appeared a few times. This chain uses TRBV27 with TRBJ1-2; 8 nucleotides agree with TRBD1. CDR3 length: 16 residues. Germline V gene lookup returns CDR1 MNHEY and CDR2 SMNVEV (reference sequence). The ends lost 0 bases at V and 4 bases at J; junction bases unmatched: 7. The CDR3 nucleotides are TGTGCCAGCAGTTTATCCCCTTCGACAGGGGCCTATGGCTACACCTTC. It translates to CASSLSPSTGAYGYTF.

This chain uses TRBV29-1 with TRBJ2-1; 8 bases line up with TRBD1. The germline CDR1 and CDR2 sequences are SQVTM and ANQGSEA. Unmatched junction bases numbered 5, after V lost 6 bases and J lost 4 bases. The CDR3 has 13 amino acids. In nucleotides, the CDR3 is TGCAGCGTGAAGGGACAGGAGTACAATGAGCAGTTCTTC. It codes for CSVKGQEYNEQFF.

The chain combines TRBV30 with TRBJ2-7; 9 positions agree with TRBD2. Trimming removed 1 base from V and 3 bases from J; junction bases left unmatched: 10. CDR1 GTSNPN and CDR2 SVGIG come from the germline V gene (reference sequence). The CDR3 length is 16 residues. DNA of the CDR3: TGTGCCTGGAGTGAAACCCGGCTAGCGGGACTCTACGAGCAGTACTTC. Its protein product is CAWSETRLAGLYEQYF.

This chain uses TRBV5-4 with TRBJ1-1; the D gene is possibly TRBD1 (5 bases). The length of the CDR3 is 14 residues. V was trimmed by 4 bases and J by 7 bases, leaving 17 bases between them. Germline V gives CDR1 SGHNT, CDR2 YYREEE (reference sequence). The CDR3 here is CASSRTGGRNEAFF. CDR3 sequence (DNA): TGTGCCAGCAGCCGGACCGGGGGAAGGAATGAAGCTTTCTTT.

The rearrangement uses TRBV9 and TRBJ2-2, with 8 bases lining up with TRBD2. The trim removed 4 bases at V and 5 bases at J, leaving 7 bases unmatched. The CDR3 extends over 15 amino acids. In germline, CDR1 is SGDLS, CDR2 YYNGEE. CDR3 sequence (DNA): TGTGCCAGCAGCTCGGGGGGGGGCCCAACCGGGGAGCTGTTTTTT. This encodes CASSSGGGPTGELFF. The variable domain in full, completed from reference TRBV9 and TRBJ2-2, reads DSGVTQTPKHLITATGQRVTLRCSPRSGDLSVYWYQQSLDQGLQFLIQYYNGEERAKGNILERFSAQQFPDLHSELNLSSLELGDSALYFCASSSGGGPTGELFFGEGSRLTVL.

The chain carries TRBV27 and TRBJ1-2; 7 positions match TRBD1. CDR1 is MNHEY, CDR2 SMNVEV, per germline (reference sequence). With 4 bases clipped from V and 8 bases from J, the junction kept 16 bases outside the gene matches. The CDR3 runs to 16 residues. CDR3 sequence reads: CASSSYPDRLSWGYTF. In nucleotides, the CDR3 is TGTGCCAGCAGTTCATACCCGGACAGGTTATCATGGGGCTACACCTTC.

V is TRBV6-6 and J is TRBJ2-3, with D possibly matching TRBD1 (6 bases). Germline loops: CDR1 MNHNY, CDR2 SVGAGI (reference sequence). V was pared by 2 bases and J by 4 bases, with 13 bases between. The CDR3 is made up of 15 amino acids. The CDR3 DNA reads as TGTGCCAGCAGTTACGGGGGCCGAGGAGCAGATACGCAGTATTTT. Protein: CASSYGGRGADTQYF.

This chain uses TRBV7-2 with TRBJ2-7; 7 bases align to TRBD1. CDR1 is SGHTA and CDR2 is FQGNSA in the germline V gene. V lost 1 base to trimming and J lost 1 base; unmatched junction nucleotides: 4. This CDR3 has 15 amino acids. The CDR3 DNA reads TGTGCCAGCAGCTTAGAGCCGGGACAGTCCTACGAGCAGTACTTC. Its protein product is CASSLEPGQSYEQYF.

This chain uses TRBV21-1 with TRBJ2-7; the table's D call of TRBD1 was not tested on the DNA. TRBV21-1 is designated a pseudogene. This CDR3 is 20 amino acids long. In DNA form, the CDR3 reads TGTGCCAGCACGGGACAGGGTTATCTTGGGCGCGGCTCGGAACACGGCGAGCAGTACTTC. This encodes CASTGQGYLGRGSEHGEQYF.

The genes are TRBV5-6 and TRBJ2-7; a possible D gene is TRBD2 (7 bases). The V and J ends lost 0 bases and 2 bases respectively, with 12 bases between them. CDR3 length: 15 residues. Per germline, CDR1 SGHDT and CDR2 YYEEEE. The CDR3 sequence is CASSLAGGPPYEQYF. In DNA, the CDR3 is TGTGCCAGCAGCTTGGCCGGGGGGCCCCCCTACGAGCAGTACTTC. The complete variable domain, with remaining parts taken from reference TRBV5-6 and TRBJ2-7, reads DAGVTQSPTHLIKTRGQQVTLRCSPKSGHDTVSWYQQALGQGPQFIFQYYEEEERQRGNFPDRFSGHQFPNYSSELNVNALLLGDSALYLCASSLAGGPPYEQYFGPGTRLTVT.

The rearrangement uses TRBV4-1 and TRBJ2-2, with a tentative D call TRBD1 (5 bases). V was trimmed by 4 bases and J by 5 bases, leaving 14 bases between them. Germline assignment: CDR1 MGHRA and CDR2 YSYEKL. This CDR3 spans 15 amino acids. The DNA for the CDR3 is TGCGCCAGCAGCCGGATCGTCAGGGAAACCGGGGAGCTGTTTTTT. It codes for CASSRIVRETGELFF.

This clone appeared a few times. The chain recombines TRBV4-1 with TRBJ2-1, with 7 bases that match TRBD1. The CDR3 is 15 residues long. J gave up 2 bases and V 3 bases, and 4 bases lay outside the gene matches. Germline CDR1 MGHRA, CDR2 YSYEKL. The chain's CDR3 is CASSQFRGTYNEQFF. CDR3 coding DNA: TGCGCCAGCAGCCAGTTCAGGGGGACCTACAATGAGCAGTTCTTC.

The chain carries TRBV5-1 and TRBJ1-1, with 7 bases aligning to TRBD1. Germline V CDR1 and CDR2: SGHRS, YFSETQ. CDR3 length equals 15 residues. The trim removed 3 bases at V and 1 base at J, leaving 6 bases unmatched. DNA for the CDR3: TGCGCCAGCAGCTGGCAGGGGGGTGCGAACACTGAAGCTTTCTTT. Translation: CASSWQGGANTEAFF.